This is a list of T cell receptor beta chains from one sample in a study of vaccination and CD4 T cells after COVID-19. These receptors have no identified antigens. Each CDR3 protein gets one entry after TCRdb re-called the PCR reads with MiXCR. The sample holds some 20,000 distinct CDR3 sequences, about 60% seen once. Sequences were obtained from CD4+ T cells from blood, cultured in vitro. These receptor sequences come from a human donor who had recovered from COVID-19. Each CDR3 is given with its conserved first and last residue. Fields, in order: V gene, J gene, D gene, clone size, CDR3 DNA, CDR3 protein. A D gene is named only where the DNA matches it firmly. Where a row states a size, it is once, few, many or the class of an expanded clone; other rows omit it.

TRBV12-3/TRBV12-4	TRBJ2-1	TRBD2	.	TGTGCCAGCAGTACGGGACTAGCGGGGAGCAATGAGCAGTTCTTC	CASSTGLAGSNEQFF
TRBV11-2	TRBJ1-6	.	few	TGTGCCAGCAGCCCAAACAACAATTCACCCCTCCACTTT	CASSPNNNSPLHF
TRBV6-1	TRBJ1-5	TRBD1	.	TGTGCCAGCCGCGCCTCAGACAGGGTGAGCGGGCCCCAGCATTTT	CASRASDRVSGPQHF
TRBV10-1	TRBJ2-3	.	.	TGCGCCAGCAGTGAGTTGGGGGGACCCCACTCAGATACGCAGTATTTT	CASSELGGPHSDTQYF
TRBV6-1	TRBJ1-5	.	few	TGTGCCAGCAGTGTTCGACAGATTCGTAGCAATCAGCCCCAGCATTTT	CASSVRQIRSNQPQHF
TRBV20-1	TRBJ2-1	.	.	TGCAGTGTGGGGTGGGGTGAGCAGTTCTTC	CSVGWGEQFF
TRBV27	TRBJ2-1	.	.	TGTGCCAGCAGTTTGAGGGCGTTCTACAATGAGCAGTTCTTC	CASSLRAFYNEQFF
TRBV27	TRBJ1-5	.	few	TGTGCCAGCAGTTTGCTCCAGGGAAGCAATCAGCCCCAGCATTTT	CASSLLQGSNQPQHF
TRBV11-3	TRBJ1-1	.	.	TGTGCCAGCAGCTTACAGGGGAACACTGAAGCTTTCTTT	CASSLQGNTEAFF
TRBV6-2/TRBV6-3	TRBJ1-5	TRBD1	.	TGTGCCAGCAGTCGAGGACAGGGTAGCAATCAGCCCCAGCATTTT	CASSRGQGSNQPQHF
TRBV6-2/TRBV6-3	TRBJ1-1	.	.	TGTGCCAGCAGACCGCGGGGCAGCCGGAACACTGAAGCTTTCTTT	CASRPRGSRNTEAFF
TRBV7-9	TRBJ2-3	.	.	TGTGCCAGCAGCTTAGAACTAGGGGTTGGGACAGATACGCAGTATTTT	CASSLELGVGTDTQYF
TRBV7-3	TRBJ2-3	TRBD2	once	TGTGCCAGCAGCTTAGCGGGAGCGTGGGATACGCAGTATTTT	CASSLAGAWDTQYF
TRBV18	TRBJ2-2	TRBD2	.	TGTGCCAGCTCACCGCGACTAGCGGGTATCGACACCGGGGAGCTGTTTTTT	CASSPRLAGIDTGELFF
TRBV7-9	TRBJ1-2	.	.	TGTGCCAGCAGCCGCTCGGGAGTAAAGTTAGGCTACACCTTC	CASSRSGVKLGYTF
TRBV11-2	TRBJ2-1	.	.	TGTGCCAGCAGCAGGGCAGGGTCCCAGTTCTTC	CASSRAGSQFF
TRBV20-1	TRBJ1-4	TRBD1	.	TGCAGTGCTAGGGCCCAGGGGGCGATTGAAAAACTGTTTTTT	CSARAQGAIEKLFF
TRBV20-1	TRBJ2-2	.	few	TGCAGTGCTAGAGAGCTAACAGGGGACTATTTGAACACCGGGGAGCTGTTTTTT	CSARELTGDYLNTGELFF
TRBV6-2/TRBV6-3	TRBJ2-7	.	few	TGTGCCACAATGTCCCCTAAGAAGGGGTCCCACGAGCAGTACTTC	CATMSPKKGSHEQYF
TRBV19	TRBJ2-3	TRBD1	.	TGTGCCAGTAGTTCCAGGGGGCTGGGAGATACGCAGTATTTT	CASSSRGLGDTQYF
TRBV20-1	TRBJ2-2	.	.	TGCAGTGCTAGAGACTCGAGGGGGAACACCGGGGAGCTGTTTTTT	CSARDSRGNTGELFF
TRBV7-9	TRBJ1-1	.	.	TGTGCCAGCAGCTTAAATGGAGAGACTGAAGCTTTCTTT	CASSLNGETEAFF
TRBV5-1	TRBJ1-1	.	.	TGCGCCAGCAGCTTGGTCGGAGGGACAACGAACACTGAAGCTTTCTTT	CASSLVGGTTNTEAFF
TRBV5-5	TRBJ2-3	.	few	TGTGCCAGCAGTTCTCTAGCGACAGATACGCAGTATTTT	CASSSLATDTQYF
TRBV27	TRBJ2-7	TRBD2	.	TGTGCCAGCAGTTTATCGAGGGGACTAGACTACGAGCAGTACTTC	CASSLSRGLDYEQYF
TRBV20-1	TRBJ2-2	TRBD1	.	TGCAGTGCTCCGACAGGGGGCACGAACACCGGGGAGCTGTTTTTT	CSAPTGGTNTGELFF
TRBV28	TRBJ1-2	.	once	TGTGCCAGCAGCCTAAGGGGAAGCTATGGCTACACCTTC	CASSLRGSYGYTF
TRBV20-1	TRBJ1-2	.	.	TGCAGTGCTAGACGGGACCTAGGCCTATTCTATGGCTACACCTTC	CSARRDLGLFYGYTF
TRBV10-3	TRBJ1-5	.	few	TGTGCCATCAGTGAGTCGGCTAAGCCCCAGCATTTT	CAISESAKPQHF